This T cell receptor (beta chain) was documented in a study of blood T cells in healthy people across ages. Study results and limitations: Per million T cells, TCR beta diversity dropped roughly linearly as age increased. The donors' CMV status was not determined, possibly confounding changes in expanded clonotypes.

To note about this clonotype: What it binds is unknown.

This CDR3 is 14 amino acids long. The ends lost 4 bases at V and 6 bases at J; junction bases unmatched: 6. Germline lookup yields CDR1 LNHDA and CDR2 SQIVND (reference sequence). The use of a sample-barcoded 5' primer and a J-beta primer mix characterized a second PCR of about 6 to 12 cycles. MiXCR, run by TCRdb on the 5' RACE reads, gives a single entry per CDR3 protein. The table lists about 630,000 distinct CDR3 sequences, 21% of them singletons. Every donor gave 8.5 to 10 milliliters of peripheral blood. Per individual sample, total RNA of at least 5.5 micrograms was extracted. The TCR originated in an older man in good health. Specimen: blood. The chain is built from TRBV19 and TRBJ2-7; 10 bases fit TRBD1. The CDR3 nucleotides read TGTGCCAGTAGTACGACAGGGGGCCTGGGCGAGCAGTACTTC. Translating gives CASSTTGGLGEQYF.